The 30 T cell receptor beta chains given below trace back to one sample, sequenced in a study of molecular identifiers for immune sequencing clone quantification. TCRdb reprocessed the PCR reads via MiXCR and lists one record per CDR3 protein. The sample lists over 600,000 distinct CDR3 sequences; just under 20% were seen once. The sequenced material came from naive CD8+ T cells from blood, with Jurkat cell RNA spiked in. Subset of the sample: FACS-sorted CD8+CD4-CCR7+CD45RA+ naive T cells. These receptors came from a human donor in good health. Some libraries in this study had Jurkat cell RNA spiked in.

This clonotype was seen many times. This chain links TRBV5-4 with TRBJ2-5; tentative D call: TRBD1 (5 bases). Germline CDR1 SGHNT, CDR2 YYREEE (reference sequence). CDR3 length equals 14 residues. V lost 0 bases and J lost 6, with 12 bases in between. The CDR3 loop reads CASSLEGRVKTQYF. The CDR3 nucleotides are TGTGCCAGCAGCTTGGAAGGCAGGGTAAAGACCCAGTACTTC.

The V call is TRBV20-1, the J call TRBJ2-3; D remains unclear. Deletions cut 7 bases from V and 2 bases from J, with 19 bases between. CDR3 length equals 15 residues. In germline, CDR1 is DFQATT, CDR2 SNEGSKA (reference sequence). CDR3 nucleotides: TGCAGTGAAAGAAGCCACCTGATATTCACAGATACGCAGTATTTT. Its translation is CSERSHLIFTDTQYF.

This clonotype has only one observation. Given a much more abundant clone one base away, this may be a read error. The chain carries TRBV18 and TRBJ2-7; 7 positions match TRBD2. Trimming cost V 1 base and J 9 bases; bases outside gene matches: 9. Germline CDR1 is KGHSH and CDR2 is LQKENI. This CDR3 has 14 residues. The CDR3 bases are TGTGCCAGCTCACCACACGAGACTAGCTCCGCGCAGTACTTC. Protein: CASSPHETSSAQYF.

The chain couples TRBV27 to TRBJ2-7; perhaps TRBD1 as D (5 bases). Per the germline V gene, CDR1 is MNHEY and CDR2 is SMNVEV (reference sequence). The germline V and J ends were trimmed by 0 bases and 3 bases, with 6 bases remaining between them. The CDR3 loop spans 13 amino acids. CDR3 in DNA: TGTGCCAGCAGTTTATCGACAGACTACGAGCAGTACTTC. Translation gives CASSLSTDYEQYF.

This clonotype was found a few times. The chain recombines TRBV7-6 with TRBJ1-1; 8 bases line up with TRBD1. The CDR3 extends over 17 amino acids. Per the germline V gene, CDR1 is SGHVS and CDR2 is FNYEAQ. V was clipped by 3 bases and J by 1 base; unmatched bases: 10. This chain's CDR3 is CASSLRTGFMQNTEAFF. In DNA form, the CDR3 reads TGTGCCAGCAGCTTGCGGACAGGGTTTATGCAGAACACTGAAGCTTTCTTT.

There are many counts of this clonotype. The chain is built from TRBV18 and TRBJ2-7, with 11 bases aligning to TRBD2. The V gene end was trimmed by 3 bases and the J gene end by 7 bases; junction bases not matched to a gene: 11. CDR3 length: 16 amino acids. Germline CDR1 reads KGHSH; CDR2 reads LQKENI. The CDR3 loop is CASSPSGRALSGEQYF. CDR3 DNA sequence: TGTGCCAGCTCACCTAGCGGGAGGGCCCTTTCGGGGGAGCAGTACTTC. The entire variable domain, with the rest obtained from reference TRBV18 and TRBJ2-7, is as follows: NAGVMQNPRHLVRRRGQEARLRCSPMKGHSHVYWYRQLPEEGLKFMVYLQKENIIDESGMPKERFSAEFPKEGPSILRIQQVVRGDSAAYFCASSPSGRALSGEQYFGPGTRLTVT.

This clonotype appeared many times. CDR3 sequence reads: CASTRGLGTDTQYF. The DNA of the CDR3 is TGTGCCAGCACCAGGGGTTTGGGCACAGATACGCAGTATTTT. J is TRBJ2-3 and V is TRBV2, with TRBD1 as a possible D gene (6 bases). V lost 7 bases to trimming and J lost 1 base, with 12 bases between them. CDR3 length equals 14 residues. Germline CDR1 is SNHLY and CDR2 is FYNNEI.

The chain is built from TRBV18 and TRBJ2-3; TRBD1 might be the D (5 bases). The CDR3 consists of 14 residues. Trimming removed 0 bases at V and 5 bases at J, with 9 bases between. Germline-derived CDR1 and CDR2 are KGHSH and LQKENI. CDR3 amino acids: CASSPPRVLDTQYF. The CDR3 coding sequence is TGTGCCAGCTCACCACCCAGGGTGTTAGATACGCAGTATTTT.

In this sample, this clonotype turned up many times. This chain uses TRBV2 with TRBJ2-6, with 7 bases lining up with TRBD1. V was pared by 5 bases and J by 0 bases, with 4 bases of the junction left unmatched. The CDR3 spans 16 residues. In germline, CDR1 is SNHLY, CDR2 FYNNEI. This CDR3 is CASSIRQGSGANVLTF. CDR3 bases: TGTGCCAGCAGTATTAGACAGGGCTCTGGGGCCAACGTCCTGACTTTC.

This chain uses TRBV6-2 or TRBV6-3 with TRBJ2-1; D remains ambiguous. Germline V gene data show CDR1 as MNHEY and CDR2 as SVGEGT. Trimming took 3 bases from V and 9 from J, leaving 9 bases between them. The CDR3 sequence is 12 residues long. The CDR3 loop is CASSYISSEQFF. The CDR3 DNA sequence: TGTGCCAGCAGTTATATTAGCAGTGAGCAGTTCTTC.

To note about this clonotype: A much bigger clone sits one base away, suggesting this may be a read error. The chain has TRBV7-4 and TRBJ2-1; TRBD2 matches 10 bases. This CDR3 region has 17 residues. Germline lookup yields CDR1 SGHVT and CDR2 SQSDAQ. DNA of the CDR3: TGTGCCGGCAGCTTGGGGCAAGCGGGGGGGCCTTACAATGAGCAGTTCTTC. Amino acids: CAGSLGQAGGPYNEQFF.

This chain links TRBV5-3 with TRBJ2-1, with 11 bases fitting TRBD1. TRBV5-3 is reported as an ORF; its role is uncertain. This CDR3 is 14 amino acids long. V lost 8 bases, J lost 7 bases, and 8 bases stayed unmatched. This chain's CDR3 is CASSEGTGGNEQFF. The CDR3 DNA is TGTGCCAGCAGTGAAGGGACAGGGGGGAATGAGCAGTTCTTC.

In its sample, this clonotype was seen many times. This rearrangement joins TRBV20-1 to TRBJ1-1; maybe TRBD1 (5 bases). Germline assignment: CDR1 DFQATT and CDR2 SNEGSKA (reference sequence). The V and J ends lost 0 bases and 5 bases respectively, with 10 bases between them. The CDR3 contains 13 residues. The CDR3 is CSARDGGETEAFF. CDR3 DNA sequence: TGCAGTGCTAGAGATGGAGGGGAGACTGAAGCTTTCTTT.

The chain links TRBV7-9 to TRBJ2-1; TRBD1 is a possible D gene (5 bases). Germline-derived CDR1 and CDR2 are SEHNR and FQNEAQ (reference sequence). V dropped 1 base and J dropped 5 bases, with 12 bases sitting between them. CDR3 size: 15 residues. The CDR3 loop is CASSLVTGMNNEQFF. As DNA, the CDR3 is TGTGCCAGCAGCTTAGTAACAGGAATGAACAATGAGCAGTTCTTC. The complete variable domain, with remaining parts taken from reference TRBV7-9 and TRBJ2-1, reads DTGVSQNPRHKITKRGQNVTFRCDPISEHNRLYWYRQTLGQGPEFLTYFQNEAQLEKSRLLSDRFSAERPKGSFSTLEIQRTEQGDSAMYLCASSLVTGMNNEQFFGPGTRLTVL.

On this clonotype: A clone one base away is much larger, so this may be a read error. Because it lacks the conserved phenylalanine or tryptophan at the end, this CDR3 is likely a read error. The chain recombines TRBV20-1 with TRBJ2-7; 8 bases map to TRBD1. CDR1 and CDR2 from the germline V gene are DFQATT and SNEGSKA (reference sequence). This CDR3 spans 15 amino acids. After removal of 5 bases from V and 0 bases from J, the junction contained 9 bases not matched to a gene. The CDR3 bases are TGCAGTGCTTGGCTTCGGACAGGGAGCTCCTACGAGCAGTACCTC. Translated, it gives CSAWLRTGSSYEQYL.

This clonotype was seen at least ten times. V is TRBV12-3 or TRBV12-4 and J is TRBJ1-1; 7 bases are a match to TRBD1. Germline trimming cut 3 bases from V and 0 bases from J; bases unmatched to any gene: 4. The CDR3 spans 15 residues. The CDR3 bases are TGTGCCAGCAGTTTTAAGGGGGCCCTGAACACTGAAGCTTTCTTT. Translated, it gives CASSFKGALNTEAFF.

This clonotype was observed at least ten times. The chain employs TRBV4-1 and TRBJ1-1; D may be TRBD1 (6 bases). The germline V gene encodes CDR1 MGHRA and CDR2 YSYEKL. This CDR3 spans 15 amino acids. V lost 0 bases and J 4 bases, leaving 12 bases between the germline ends. For the CDR3, the DNA is TGCGCCAGCAGCCAAGAGGGGCAGGGGAGCACTGAAGCTTTCTTT. It encodes CASSQEGQGSTEAFF.

In this sample, this clonotype turned up many times. The CDR3 DNA is TGTGCCAGCAGTTTCTTGGGACAGACTAATTCACCCCTCCACTTT. This encodes CASSFLGQTNSPLHF. J is TRBJ1-6 and V is TRBV28; TRBD1 matches at 7 bases. The CDR3 length is 15 residues. Germline V gene data show CDR1 as MDHEN and CDR2 as SYDVKM. The J segment lost 6 bases and the V segment lost 3 bases, leaving 5 bases of the junction unmatched.

A note on this clonotype: Given a much more abundant clone one base away, this may be a read error. This chain connects TRBV24-1 to TRBJ2-1, with D possibly TRBD1 on 5 matching bases. The CDR3 has 15 amino acids. The germline CDR1 and CDR2 sequences are KGHDR and SFDVKD. CDR3 in amino acids: CAASSARQGYNEQFF. The CDR3 DNA sequence: TGTGCCGCCAGTTCGGCACGGCAGGGTTACAATGAGCAGTTCTTC.

The CDR3 loop is CASRDWRNTIYF. As DNA, the CDR3 is TGTGCCAGTAGGGATTGGCGAAACACCATATATTTT. This rearrangement joins TRBV2 to TRBJ1-3; D gene ambiguous. V lost 9 bases and J lost 5, with 11 bases in between. CDR1 and CDR2 (germline): SNHLY, FYNNEI. The CDR3 is made up of 12 amino acids.

On this clonotype itself: Being one base from a much bigger clone, this may be a read error. This chain connects TRBV6-2 or TRBV6-3 to TRBJ2-6; tentative D call: TRBD1 (5 bases). V dropped 7 bases and J dropped 6 bases, with 19 bases sitting between them. The CDR3 runs to 16 residues. The germline CDR1 and CDR2 sequences are MNHEY and SVGEGT. In nucleotides, the CDR3 is TGTGCCAGCAAAACCACGGACATGGCTGAGGCCAACGTCCTGACTTTC. It translates to CASKTTDMAEANVLTF.

This clonotype appeared many times. The chain couples TRBV7-6 to TRBJ2-4; D perhaps matches TRBD1 (5 bases). The CDR3 has 14 residues. Germline V gene sequence: CDR1 SGHVS, CDR2 FNYEAQ. Trimming shortened V by 6 bases and J by 5 bases, and 14 bases separated the two germline ends. CDR3 residues: CASSQGVGENIQYF. DNA of the CDR3: TGTGCCAGCAGTCAAGGGGTCGGCGAAAACATTCAGTACTTC.

The chain carries TRBV27 and TRBJ1-5; TRBD1 might be the D (5 bases). The germline gives CDR1 MNHEY, CDR2 SMNVEV (reference sequence). Trimming took off 2 bases at V and 6 bases at J, with 11 bases between the two ends. The CDR3 contains 14 residues. The CDR3 DNA sequence: TGTGCCAGCAGTTTAGAGGGGTCGGGTCAGCCCCAGCATTTT. This gives the protein CASSLEGSGQPQHF.

Of note for this clonotype: A single base separates this from a much larger clone, so it may be a read error. The V gene is TRBV5-3, the J gene TRBJ2-2; D remains unclear. TRBV5-3 is an ORF for which the function is uncertain. The CDR3 is 15 residues long. The CDR3 coding sequence is TGTGCCAGCAGCTTAAGCGATGGGGTCACCGGGGAGCTGTTTTTT. Its translation is CASSLSDGVTGELFF.

There are a few counts of this clonotype. The chain carries TRBV7-9 and TRBJ1-2; TRBD1 aligns across 7 bases. V lost 5 bases and J lost 7; bases outside the gene matches: 4. The CDR3 runs to 12 residues. Germline loops: CDR1 SEHNR, CDR2 FQNEAQ (reference sequence). CDR3 DNA sequence: TGTGCCAGCAGCCCAGACAGGGCTGGCTACACCTTC. The encoded protein is CASSPDRAGYTF.

Only a few counts were recorded for this clonotype. CDR3 residues: CASSEMAGEETQYF. CDR3 bases: TGTGCCAGCAGTGAAATGGCGGGGGAAGAGACCCAGTACTTC. The chain uses TRBV2 and TRBJ2-5; 7 positions agree with TRBD2. Germline assignment: CDR1 SNHLY and CDR2 FYNNEI. The CDR3 covers 14 residues. With V trimmed by 2 bases and J by 3 bases, 3 bases remained unmatched. The variable domain in full, with the rest retrieved from reference TRBV2 and TRBJ2-5, is EPEVTQTPSHQVTQMGQEVILRCVPISNHLYFYWYRQILGQKVEFLVSFYNNEISEKSEIFDDQFSVERPDGSNFTLKIRSTKLEDSAMYFCASSEMAGEETQYFGPGTRLLVL.

This clonotype has just a few counts. V gene TRBV19 combines with J gene TRBJ2-1; TRBD2 matches 8 bases. CDR3 length equals 15 residues. The junction had 9 bases not matched to a gene; V was cut back by 7 bases and J by 4 bases. From germline, CDR1 is LNHDA and CDR2 SQIVND (reference sequence). The CDR3 is CASTATSGIYNEQFF. The DNA for the CDR3 is TGTGCCAGTACCGCAACTAGCGGAATATACAATGAGCAGTTCTTC.

This clonotype came up many times. V usage is TRBV29-1 and J usage is TRBJ2-7, with 8 positions matching TRBD1. The CDR3 is 15 residues long. The germline V gene has CDR1 SQVTM and CDR2 ANQGSEA. Trimming took 7 bases from V and 7 from J; bases not matched to a gene: 18. The CDR3 nucleotides read TGCAGCGCCCTAAAGCCAGGGGGCTGGCCTCGGGAGCAGTACTTC. Protein sequence: CSALKPGGWPREQYF.

This clonotype came up many times. This chain connects TRBV4-3 to TRBJ2-7; TRBD1 aligns across 7 bases. The length of the CDR3 is 15 residues. V shed 0 bases, J shed 2 bases, and the junction held 4 bases outside the gene matches. The germline CDR1 and CDR2 sequences are LGHNA and YSLEER. The CDR3 DNA sequence: TGCGCCAGCAGCCAAGAGAAGCAGGGGGCCTACGAGCAGTACTTC. This translates into CASSQEKQGAYEQYF.

As regards this clonotype: A read error is possible here, since a much larger clone lies one base away. A read error is likely, as this CDR3 ends without the conserved phenylalanine or tryptophan. The chain carries TRBV9 and TRBJ2-3; D is uncertain. CDR1 SGDLS and CDR2 YYNGEE come from the germline V gene. The CDR3 is 13 amino acids. Between the trimmed V and J ends, which lost 1 base and 2 bases, there was a span of 5 bases. CDR3 amino acids: CASSVRYTDTQYL. CDR3 coding DNA: TGTGCCAGCAGCGTACGGTACACAGATACGCAGTATCTT.